These 15 T cell receptor beta chains came from one sample sequenced in a study of technical replicates of blood from a handful of donors. Profiled with immunoSEQ multiplex PCR; TCRdb holds only in-frame clones, not every one. This sample has about 100,000 clones, with nearly 97% found just once. Sequences were obtained from T cells isolated from PBMCs. These receptor sequences come from a human donor in good health.

The chain recombines TRBV6-5 with TRBJ1-5; 9 positions agree with TRBD1. Germline assignment: CDR1 MNHEY and CDR2 SVGAGI. With 6 bases clipped from V and 2 bases from J, the junction kept 2 bases outside the gene matches. CDR3 length equals 14 residues. The CDR3 coding sequence is TGTGCCAGCAGGCGACAGGGGGGCAATCAGCCCCAGCATTTT. Translation: CASRRQGGNQPQHF.

The CDR3 region has the DNA TGTGCCAGCTCACCGGTGAGGTCCGCGAACACCGGGGAGCTGTTTTTT. It encodes CASSPVRSANTGELFF. The J gene is TRBJ2-2, the V gene TRBV18; no reliable D call. In germline, CDR1 is KGHSH, CDR2 LQKENI. Between the trimmed V and J ends, which lost 3 bases and 0 bases, there was a span of 11 bases. This CDR3 contains 16 residues.

The rearrangement uses TRBV7-9 and TRBJ2-5; D is possibly TRBD2 (6 bases). The ends were cut back, 2 bases at V and 5 bases at J, with 15 bases in the middle. The germline CDR1 and CDR2 sequences are SEHNR and FQNEAQ (reference sequence). The CDR3 is 15 residues long. The CDR3 spells CASSLWAGRKETQYF. The CDR3 DNA is TGTGCCAGCAGCTTATGGGCGGGGCGGAAGGAGACCCAGTACTTC.

Concerning this clone: Other nucleotide sequences from this sample produce the same CDR3. The chain combines TRBV9 with TRBJ1-2, with D perhaps matching TRBD1 (6 bases). Per the germline V gene, CDR1 is SGDLS and CDR2 is YYNGEE. This CDR3 is 14 amino acids long. The ends were cut back, 0 bases at V and 3 bases at J, with 9 bases in the middle. CDR3 protein: CASSVGGGDYGYTF. The CDR3 nucleotides are TGTGCCAGCAGCGTAGGGGGGGGCGACTATGGCTACACCTTC. The whole variable domain, filled in from reference TRBV9 and TRBJ1-2, reads DSGVTQTPKHLITATGQRVTLRCSPRSGDLSVYWYQQSLDQGLQFLIQYYNGEERAKGNILERFSAQQFPDLHSELNLSSLELGDSALYFCASSVGGGDYGYTFGSGTRLTVV.

The chain employs TRBV7-2 and TRBJ1-6; D gene ambiguous. CDR3 size: 13 residues. CDR1 SGHTA and CDR2 FQGNSA come from the germline V gene. Trimming took off 6 bases at V and 7 bases at J, with 10 bases between the two ends. The CDR3 nucleotides are TGTGCCAGCAGGAGTGGTCGAAATTCACCCCTCCACTTT. Translation gives CASRSGRNSPLHF.

The chain couples TRBV4-1 to TRBJ1-5, with 7 bases identical to TRBD1. The CDR3 contains 16 residues. Trimming took 0 bases from V and 3 from J; bases not matched to a gene: 5. From germline, CDR1 is MGHRA and CDR2 YSYEKL. The CDR3 DNA reads as TGCGCCAGCAGCCAAGATAAAACAGGGGCCAATCAGCCCCAGCATTTT. It codes for CASSQDKTGANQPQHF.

The chain carries TRBV7-9 and TRBJ2-5; 8 nucleotides line up with TRBD1. Germline values: CDR1 SEHNR, CDR2 FQNEAQ (reference sequence). Trimming cost V 1 base and J 5 bases; bases outside gene matches: 6. CDR3 length equals 15 residues. This CDR3 is CASSLVGQGLETQYF. The CDR3, as DNA: TGTGCCAGCAGCTTAGTCGGACAGGGTTTGGAGACCCAGTACTTC.

The chain carries TRBV30 and TRBJ1-1; TRBD1 matches 10 bases. The J segment lost 5 bases and the V segment lost 7 bases, leaving 7 bases of the junction unmatched. Germline lookup yields CDR1 GTSNPN and CDR2 SVGIG (reference sequence). The CDR3 consists of 13 residues. The CDR3 bases are TGTGCCTCCCGGGACAGGGGAAAGACTGAAGCTTTCTTT. As protein: CASRDRGKTEAFF.

V and J are TRBV5-1 and TRBJ2-1; 8 bases line up with TRBD2. After removal of 3 bases from V and 6 bases from J, the junction contained 8 bases not matched to a gene. Germline V gene lookup returns CDR1 SGHRS and CDR2 YFSETQ. The CDR3 contains 15 residues. The CDR3: CASSSSPGRGNEQFF. The CDR3 nucleotides are TGCGCCAGCAGCTCAAGTCCCGGGAGGGGCAATGAGCAGTTCTTC.

The J gene is TRBJ2-5, the V gene TRBV5-4; D may be TRBD2 (6 bases). Per germline, CDR1 SGHNT and CDR2 YYREEE (reference sequence). The CDR3 totals 14 residues. Trimming removed 0 bases at V and 5 bases at J, with 11 bases between. DNA for the CDR3: TGTGCCAGCAGCTTGGGACTAGGTTTGGAGACCCAGTACTTC. This gives the protein CASSLGLGLETQYF. Using reference TRBV5-4 and TRBJ2-5 for the parts outside the CDR3, the full variable domain is ETGVTQSPTHLIKTRGQQVTLRCSSQSGHNTVSWYQQALGQGPQFIFQYYREEENGRGNFPPRFSGLQFPNYSSELNVNALELDDSALYLCASSLGLGLETQYFGPGTRLLVL.

The chain combines TRBV2 with TRBJ2-3, with 8 bases that match TRBD2. The CDR3 loop spans 13 amino acids. Trimming removed 8 bases from V and 8 bases from J; junction bases left unmatched: 9. Germline values: CDR1 SNHLY, CDR2 FYNNEI. CDR3 in DNA: TGTGCCAGCCGGTGGAGCGGGGGTGGTACGCAGTATTTT. As protein: CASRWSGGGTQYF.

The gene calls are TRBV6-1 and TRBJ2-7; 8 nucleotides agree with TRBD1. The CDR3 sequence is 15 residues long. The V segment lost 5 bases and the J segment 3 bases; nucleotides outside the gene matches: 9. CDR1 MNHNS and CDR2 SASEGT come from the germline V gene. In nucleotides, the CDR3 is TGTGCCAGCAGTTTAGGACAGGGTTATCTCTACGAGCAGTACTTC. The encoded protein is CASSLGQGYLYEQYF.

CDR3 loop: CASSMGGTPGWEQYF. The DNA of the CDR3 is TGTGCCAGCAGCATGGGGGGGACACCGGGGTGGGAGCAGTACTTC. V is TRBV7-8 and J is TRBJ2-7, with D perhaps matching TRBD2 (7 bases). There are 15 residues in the CDR3. Germline V gene data show CDR1 as SGHVS and CDR2 as FQNEAQ. V lost 5 bases to trimming and J lost 7 bases, with 21 bases between them.

The chain uses TRBV5-5 and TRBJ1-2; D unclear. Germline V lookup: CDR1 SGHKS, CDR2 YYEKEE (reference sequence). Trimming pared 0 bases from V and 4 bases from J, leaving 22 bases between. The CDR3 consists of 18 residues. This CDR3 is CASSLVRGRGYEGYGYTF. The CDR3 DNA reads TGTGCCAGCAGCTTGGTCCGGGGTCGCGGGTACGAAGGCTATGGCTACACCTTC.

The chain recombines TRBV4-1 with TRBJ2-7; a weak D match, TRBD2 (7 bases). The V end lost 1 base, the J end lost 4 bases, and 11 bases lay between the germline ends. The germline V gene encodes CDR1 MGHRA and CDR2 YSYEKL. This CDR3 comprises 14 residues. CDR3 loop: CASSQAGGPYEQYF. The CDR3 region has the DNA TGCGCCAGCAGCCAAGCGGGGGGCCCGTACGAGCAGTACTTC.